The clone carrying this T cell receptor (beta chain) was seen a handful of times. MiXCR, applied by TCRdb to the 5' RACE reads, yields one record per CDR3 protein. The sample records about 33,000 distinct CDR3 sequences, 5% being singletons. These data come from a study of early T cells in non-severe SARS-CoV-2 infection. This TCR was sampled from an adult who was a healthcare worker with PCR-confirmed SARS-CoV-2 infection or an uninfected control (not recorded which). Sequencing used whole blood.

CDR3 sequence (DNA): TGTGCCAGCAGCCAAGGTCTACCCCTTAACTATGGCTACACCTTC. Protein sequence: CASSQGLPLNYGYTF. The V and J genes are TRBV14 and TRBJ1-2, with no clear D. CDR1 and CDR2 (germline): SGHDN, FVKESK. The CDR3 consists of 15 residues. V was shortened by 1 base and J by 1 base, with 10 bases between the two germline ends.